Listed here are 14 T cell receptor beta chains from one sample, sequenced in a study of OX40 agonist ivuxolimab in advanced cancers. Library preparation employed the immunoSEQ multiplex PCR assay. The immuneACCESS repertoire file appears here via TCRdb, limited to in-frame rearrangements. These files lack a portion of the clones; in checked studies, under half of the deficit traces to unresolved V genes, and the cause of the others is not known. This sample gives 75,000 to 95,000 clones in total; 91% of them show up just once. Together, the top ten hold over 2% of the sample. The sample in question was CD4+ or CD8+ T cells sorted from blood, obtained in a trial of the OX40 agonist ivuxolimab. Receptors originate from an adult with an advanced solid tumor such as melanoma, head and neck, liver or kidney cancer.

The genes are TRBV5-1 and TRBJ2-5; 9 bases are shared with TRBD1. CDR3 length equals 16 residues. Germline assignment: CDR1 SGHRS and CDR2 YFSETQ. Trimming took 0 bases from V and 4 from J; bases not matched to a gene: 7. CDR3 sequence: CASSLGGTGSGETQYF. In DNA, the CDR3 is TGCGCCAGCAGCTTGGGGGGGACAGGGTCGGGAGAGACCCAGTACTTC.

This clone was seen just once. J is TRBJ2-3 and V is TRBV4-1; the D gene is possibly TRBD2 (6 bases). Germline V gives CDR1 MGHRA, CDR2 YSYEKL. Trimming took 6 bases from V and 0 from J, leaving 16 bases between them. The CDR3 totals 16 residues. The CDR3 sequence is CASRGDWRGSTDTQYF. CDR3 DNA: TGCGCCAGCAGGGGGGACTGGAGGGGAAGCACAGATACGCAGTATTTT.

V usage is TRBV5-4 and J usage is TRBJ2-1; D is possibly TRBD1 or TRBD2 (7 bases each). Germline lookup yields CDR1 SGHNT and CDR2 YYREEE (reference sequence). V was shortened by 6 bases and J by 9 bases, with 22 bases between the two germline ends. This CDR3 has 15 amino acids. CDR3 residues: CASTIQGQRGGEQFF. CDR3 coding DNA: TGTGCCAGCACCATCCAGGGACAGCGGGGTGGTGAGCAGTTCTTC.

The J gene is TRBJ2-1, the V gene TRBV5-1; 7 bases match TRBD1. V lost 4 bases and J lost 6; bases outside the gene matches: 4. Germline V lookup: CDR1 SGHRS, CDR2 YFSETQ. The CDR3 loop spans 13 amino acids. CDR3 sequence: CASSRPGGNEQFF. CDR3 sequence (DNA): TGCGCCAGCAGCCGACCAGGGGGCAATGAGCAGTTCTTC.

This clone was observed a single time. The rearrangement links TRBV28 to TRBJ1-5; tentative D call: TRBD1 (6 bases). Trimming stripped 2 bases from V and 7 bases from J, with 12 bases between. Germline CDR1 MDHEN, CDR2 SYDVKM. This CDR3 spans 14 amino acids. The chain's CDR3 is CASSLPYREQPQHF. DNA of the CDR3: TGTGCCAGCAGTTTACCTTACAGGGAACAGCCCCAGCATTTT.

This rearrangement joins TRBV19 to TRBJ2-4; 7 bases agree with TRBD1. Losses at the gene ends were 5 bases for V and 7 bases for J; bases not matched to a gene: 11. The germline gives CDR1 LNHDA, CDR2 SQIVND (reference sequence). This CDR3 region has 15 residues. The CDR3 is CASSPRYRGNNIQYF. The CDR3 region has the DNA TGTGCCAGTAGTCCTCGATACAGGGGTAATAACATTCAGTACTTC.

The chain recombines TRBV2 with TRBJ2-2, with 7 bases aligning to TRBD2. The germline gives CDR1 SNHLY, CDR2 FYNNEI. V lost 8 bases and J lost 7; bases outside the gene matches: 13. The CDR3 loop spans 15 amino acids. CDR3 protein: CASSKGGRSIGELFF. CDR3 bases: TGTGCCAGCTCCAAGGGCGGGAGAAGTATCGGGGAGCTGTTTTTT.

The chain combines TRBV19 with TRBJ1-5; D perhaps matches TRBD1 (5 bases). The CDR3 spans 11 residues. The V and J ends lost 11 bases and 5 bases respectively, with 10 bases between them. The germline CDR1 and CDR2 sequences are LNHDA and SQIVND (reference sequence). The CDR3 DNA is TGTGCCGGGGGAGGGGATCAGCCCCAGCATTTT. It specifies CAGGGDQPQHF.

In its sample, this clone was seen a few times. This chain connects TRBV10-3 to TRBJ1-4, with TRBD1 identical over 12 bases. This CDR3 is 12 amino acids long. Looked up from germline, CDR1 is ENHRY and CDR2 is SYGVKD. The ends lost 8 bases at V and 8 bases at J; junction bases unmatched: 0. For the CDR3, the DNA is TGTGCCATCGGGACAGGGGGCGAAAAACTGTTTTTT. Its protein product is CAIGTGGEKLFF.

A few counts support this clone. The chain carries TRBV28 and TRBJ2-7; 12 nucleotides line up with TRBD1. Per the germline V gene, CDR1 is MDHEN and CDR2 is SYDVKM. This CDR3 is 15 amino acids long. Unmatched junction bases numbered 14, after V lost 8 bases and J lost 9 bases. The CDR3 bases are TGTGCCAGCTCTGAACCCGGGACAGGGGGCTTGGTGCAGTACTTC. Its translation is CASSEPGTGGLVQYF.

This chain connects TRBV6-6 to TRBJ2-3; 9 nucleotides align to TRBD2. V lost 4 bases, J lost 5 bases, and 10 bases stayed unmatched. Germline lookup yields CDR1 MNHNY and CDR2 SVGAGI (reference sequence). CDR3 size: 16 residues. The CDR3 loop reads CASSSGRAGGQDTQYF. The CDR3 DNA reads TGTGCCAGCAGTTCCGGGCGAGCGGGAGGCCAAGATACGCAGTATTTT.

The V call is TRBV7-9, the J call TRBJ2-1; TRBD2 might be the D (6 bases). Per the germline V gene, CDR1 is SEHNR and CDR2 is FQNEAQ (reference sequence). The CDR3 totals 15 residues. V shed 5 bases and J shed 4 bases, with 15 bases lying between them. CDR3 protein: CASSPISGRYNEQFF. The CDR3 DNA is TGTGCCAGCAGCCCAATTAGCGGCCGATACAATGAGCAGTTCTTC.

The chain combines TRBV6-1 with TRBJ1-4, with D unclear. The CDR3 length is 14 residues. CDR1 is MNHNS, CDR2 SASEGT, per germline. Trimming stripped 0 bases from V and 6 bases from J, with 8 bases between. The CDR3 DNA follows: TGTGCCAGCAGTGAAGCACCTGGGGATGAAAAACTGTTTTTT. Translation gives CASSEAPGDEKLFF.

The chain has TRBV2 and TRBJ2-1; perhaps TRBD2 as D (6 bases). Germline CDR1 SNHLY, CDR2 FYNNEI. CDR3 length: 13 residues. Trimming stripped 4 bases from V and 6 bases from J, with 10 bases between. The CDR3 region has the DNA TGTGCCAGCAGTGTTAATAGCGGCAATGAGCAGTTCTTC. Its translation: CASSVNSGNEQFF.